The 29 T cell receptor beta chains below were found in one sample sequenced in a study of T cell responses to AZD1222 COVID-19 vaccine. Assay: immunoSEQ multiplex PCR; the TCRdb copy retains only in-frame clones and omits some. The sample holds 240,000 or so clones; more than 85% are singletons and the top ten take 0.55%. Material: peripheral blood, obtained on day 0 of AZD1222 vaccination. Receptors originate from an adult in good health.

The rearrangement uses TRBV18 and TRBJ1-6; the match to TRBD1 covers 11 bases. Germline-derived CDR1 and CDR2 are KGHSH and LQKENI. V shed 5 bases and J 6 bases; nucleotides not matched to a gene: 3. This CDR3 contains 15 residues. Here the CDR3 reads CASSEGQGANSPLHF. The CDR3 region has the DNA TGTGCCAGCTCAGAAGGACAGGGGGCTAATTCACCCCTCCACTTT. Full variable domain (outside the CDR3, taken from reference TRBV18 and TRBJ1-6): NAGVMQNPRHLVRRRGQEARLRCSPMKGHSHVYWYRQLPEEGLKFMVYLQKENIIDESGMPKERFSAEFPKEGPSILRIQQVVRGDSAAYFCASSEGQGANSPLHFGNGTRLTVT.

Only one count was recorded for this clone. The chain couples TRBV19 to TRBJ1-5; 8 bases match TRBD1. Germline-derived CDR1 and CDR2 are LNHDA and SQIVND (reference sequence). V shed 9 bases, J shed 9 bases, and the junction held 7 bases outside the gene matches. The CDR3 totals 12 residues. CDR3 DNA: TGTGCCAGCGGACAGGGAAGTTGGCCCCAGCATTTT. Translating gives CASGQGSWPQHF.

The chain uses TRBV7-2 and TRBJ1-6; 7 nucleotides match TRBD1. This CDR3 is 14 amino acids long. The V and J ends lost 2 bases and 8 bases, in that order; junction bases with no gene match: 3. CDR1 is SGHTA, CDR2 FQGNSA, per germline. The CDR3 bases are TGTGCCAGCAGCTTAAGGGACAGCTATTCACCCCTCCACTTT. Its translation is CASSLRDSYSPLHF.

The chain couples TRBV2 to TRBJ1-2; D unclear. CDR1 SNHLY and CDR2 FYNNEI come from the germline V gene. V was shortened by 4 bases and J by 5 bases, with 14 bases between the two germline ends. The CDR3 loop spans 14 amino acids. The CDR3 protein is CASSGSRVGYGYTF. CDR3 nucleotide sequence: TGTGCCAGCAGTGGGTCGCGGGTAGGATATGGCTACACCTTC.

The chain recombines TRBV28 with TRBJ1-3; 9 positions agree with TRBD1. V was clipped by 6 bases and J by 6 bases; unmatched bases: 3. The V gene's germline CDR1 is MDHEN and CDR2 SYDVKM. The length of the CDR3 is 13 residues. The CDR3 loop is CASRGQGENTIYF. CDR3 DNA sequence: TGTGCCAGCAGGGGACAGGGCGAAAACACCATATATTTT.

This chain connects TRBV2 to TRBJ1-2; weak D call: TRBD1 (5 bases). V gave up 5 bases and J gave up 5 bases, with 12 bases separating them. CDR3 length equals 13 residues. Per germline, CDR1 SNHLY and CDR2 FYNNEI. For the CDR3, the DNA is TGTGCCAGCAGTTACAGGTTAGGATATGGCTACACCTTC. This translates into CASSYRLGYGYTF. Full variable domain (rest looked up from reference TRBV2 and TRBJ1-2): EPEVTQTPSHQVTQMGQEVILRCVPISNHLYFYWYRQILGQKVEFLVSFYNNEISEKSEIFDDQFSVERPDGSNFTLKIRSTKLEDSAMYFCASSYRLGYGYTFGSGTRLTVV.

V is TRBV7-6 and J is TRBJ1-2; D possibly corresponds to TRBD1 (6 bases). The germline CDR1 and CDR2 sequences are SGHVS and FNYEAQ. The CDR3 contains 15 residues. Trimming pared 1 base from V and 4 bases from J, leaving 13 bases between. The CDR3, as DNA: TGTGCCAGCAGCTTAGGAGGAGGGGGGTTCTATGGCTACACCTTC. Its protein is CASSLGGGGFYGYTF.

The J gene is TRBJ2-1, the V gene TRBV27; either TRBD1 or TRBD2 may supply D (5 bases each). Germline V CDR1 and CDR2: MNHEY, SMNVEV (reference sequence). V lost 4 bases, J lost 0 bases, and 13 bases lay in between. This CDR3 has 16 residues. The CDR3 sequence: CASSSGRASSYNEQFF. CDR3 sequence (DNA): TGTGCCAGCAGTTCGGGACGGGCAAGCTCCTACAATGAGCAGTTCTTC.

Here the CDR3 reads CASSIQGANYGYTF. The CDR3, as DNA: TGTGCCAGTAGTATACAGGGGGCTAACTATGGCTACACCTTC. This chain joins TRBV19 and TRBJ1-2; TRBD1 matches 7 bases. Germline lookup yields CDR1 LNHDA and CDR2 SQIVND (reference sequence). The CDR3 sequence is 14 residues long. V dropped 2 bases and J dropped 0; count of bases not matched to a gene: 0. Supplemented by reference TRBV19 and TRBJ1-2, the full variable domain reads DGGITQSPKYLFRKEGQNVTLSCEQNLNHDAMYWYRQDPGQGLRLIYYSQIVNDFQKGDIAEGYSVSREKKESFPLTVTSAQKNPTAFYLCASSIQGANYGYTFGSGTRLTVV.

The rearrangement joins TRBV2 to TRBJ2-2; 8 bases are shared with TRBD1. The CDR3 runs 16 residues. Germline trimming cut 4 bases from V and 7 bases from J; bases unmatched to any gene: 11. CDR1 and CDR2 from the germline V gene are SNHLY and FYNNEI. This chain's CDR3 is CASSVRRQGTGGELFF. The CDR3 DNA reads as TGTGCCAGCAGTGTTAGGAGACAGGGGACGGGCGGGGAGCTGTTTTTT.

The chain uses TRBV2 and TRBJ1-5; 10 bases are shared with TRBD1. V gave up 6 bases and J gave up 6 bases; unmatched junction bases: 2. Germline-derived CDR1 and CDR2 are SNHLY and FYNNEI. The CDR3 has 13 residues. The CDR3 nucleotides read TGTGCCAGCAGGGACAGGGGGGGTCAGCCCCAGCATTTT. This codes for CASRDRGGQPQHF. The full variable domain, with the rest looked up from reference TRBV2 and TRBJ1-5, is EPEVTQTPSHQVTQMGQEVILRCVPISNHLYFYWYRQILGQKVEFLVSFYNNEISEKSEIFDDQFSVERPDGSNFTLKIRSTKLEDSAMYFCASRDRGGQPQHFGDGTRLSIL.

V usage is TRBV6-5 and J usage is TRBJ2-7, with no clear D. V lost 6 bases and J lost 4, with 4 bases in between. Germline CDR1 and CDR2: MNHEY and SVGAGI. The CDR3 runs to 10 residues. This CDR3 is CASRKYEQYF. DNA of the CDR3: TGTGCCAGCAGAAAATACGAGCAGTACTTC.

The CDR3 region has the DNA TGTGCCAGTAGTATAGACAGGGGCAATCAGCCCCAGCATTTT. This codes for CASSIDRGNQPQHF. This sequence joins TRBV19 and TRBJ1-5; weak D call: TRBD1 (5 bases). Germline CDR1 LNHDA, CDR2 SQIVND (reference sequence). The CDR3 length is 14 residues. Trimming shortened V by 0 bases and J by 2 bases, and 5 bases separated the two germline ends.

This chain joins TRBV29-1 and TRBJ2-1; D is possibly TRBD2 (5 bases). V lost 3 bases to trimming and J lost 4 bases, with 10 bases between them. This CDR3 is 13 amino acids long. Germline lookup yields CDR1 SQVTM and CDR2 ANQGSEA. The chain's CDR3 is CSVEGRRYNEQFF. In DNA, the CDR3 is TGCAGCGTTGAGGGCCGGAGGTACAATGAGCAGTTCTTC.

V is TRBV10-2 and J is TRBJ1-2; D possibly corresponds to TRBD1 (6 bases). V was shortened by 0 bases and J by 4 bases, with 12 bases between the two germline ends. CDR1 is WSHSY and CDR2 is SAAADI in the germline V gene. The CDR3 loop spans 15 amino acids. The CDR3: CASSESRGATYGYTF. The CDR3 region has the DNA TGCGCCAGCAGTGAGTCACGGGGGGCGACCTATGGCTACACCTTC.

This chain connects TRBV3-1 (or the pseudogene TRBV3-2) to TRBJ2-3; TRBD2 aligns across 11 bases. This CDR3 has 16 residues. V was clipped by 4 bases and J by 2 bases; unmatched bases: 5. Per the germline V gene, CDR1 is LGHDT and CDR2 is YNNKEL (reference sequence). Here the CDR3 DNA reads TGTGCCAGCAGCCCTACTAGCGGGGGAATCACAGATACGCAGTATTTT. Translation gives CASSPTSGGITDTQYF.

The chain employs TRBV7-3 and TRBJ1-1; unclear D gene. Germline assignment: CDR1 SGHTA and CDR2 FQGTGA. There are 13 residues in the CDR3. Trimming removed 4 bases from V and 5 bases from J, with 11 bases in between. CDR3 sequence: CASSSGLWTEAFF. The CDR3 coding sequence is TGTGCCAGCAGCTCCGGACTTTGGACTGAAGCTTTCTTT.

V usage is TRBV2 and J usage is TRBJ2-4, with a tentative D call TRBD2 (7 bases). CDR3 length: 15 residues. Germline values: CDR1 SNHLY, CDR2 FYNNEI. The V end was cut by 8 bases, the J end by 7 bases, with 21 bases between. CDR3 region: CASRRSSGGLNIQYF. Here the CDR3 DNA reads TGTGCCAGCCGCCGGTCATCGGGGGGCCTGAACATTCAGTACTTC.

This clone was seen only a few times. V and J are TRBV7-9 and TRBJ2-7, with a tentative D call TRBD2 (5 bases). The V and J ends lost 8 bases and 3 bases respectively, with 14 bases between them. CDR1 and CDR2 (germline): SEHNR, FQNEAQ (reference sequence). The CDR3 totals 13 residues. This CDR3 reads CASSSGNYYEQYF. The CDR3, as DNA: TGTGCCAGCTCTTCGGGGAACTACTACGAGCAGTACTTC.

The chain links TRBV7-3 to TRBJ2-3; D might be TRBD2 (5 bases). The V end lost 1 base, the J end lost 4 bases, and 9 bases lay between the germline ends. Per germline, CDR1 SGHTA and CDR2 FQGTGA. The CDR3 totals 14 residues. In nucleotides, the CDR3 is TGTGCCAGCAGCTTAATACCTAGCCCAGATACGCAGTATTTT. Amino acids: CASSLIPSPDTQYF.

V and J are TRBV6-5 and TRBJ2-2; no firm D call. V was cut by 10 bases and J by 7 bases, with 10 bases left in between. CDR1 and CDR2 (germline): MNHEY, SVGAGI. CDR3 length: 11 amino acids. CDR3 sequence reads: CAIYTGGELFF. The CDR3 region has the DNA TGTGCCATCTATACGGGCGGGGAGCTGTTTTTT.

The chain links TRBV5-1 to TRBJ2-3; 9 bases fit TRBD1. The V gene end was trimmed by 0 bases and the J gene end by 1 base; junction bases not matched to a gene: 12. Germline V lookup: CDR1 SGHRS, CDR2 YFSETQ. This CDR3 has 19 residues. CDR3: CASSLDGTGPPVGTDTQYF. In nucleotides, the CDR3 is TGCGCCAGCAGCTTGGACGGGACAGGGCCCCCGGTGGGCACAGATACGCAGTATTTT.

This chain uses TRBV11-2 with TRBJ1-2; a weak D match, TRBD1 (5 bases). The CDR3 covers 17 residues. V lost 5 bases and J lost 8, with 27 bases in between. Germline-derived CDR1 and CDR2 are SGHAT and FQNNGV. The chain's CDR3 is CASSTKAWAGSQGGYTF. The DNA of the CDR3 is TGTGCCAGCAGCACAAAAGCATGGGCAGGCTCCCAGGGAGGCTACACCTTC.

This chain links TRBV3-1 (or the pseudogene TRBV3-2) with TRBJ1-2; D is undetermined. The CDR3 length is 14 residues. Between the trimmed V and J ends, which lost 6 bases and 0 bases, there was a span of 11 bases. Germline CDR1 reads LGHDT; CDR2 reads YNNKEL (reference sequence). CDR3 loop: CASSSGLTNYGYTF. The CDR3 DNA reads TGTGCCAGCAGTTCCGGGCTGACTAACTATGGCTACACCTTC.

CDR3 nucleotides: TGTGCCAGTAGTATAGGAGGTCACGGGGGCAATCAGCCCCAGCATTTT. Amino acid sequence: CASSIGGHGGNQPQHF. The chain carries TRBV19 and TRBJ1-5; D is ambiguous. The CDR3 is 16 amino acids. Between the trimmed V and J ends, which lost 1 base and 2 bases, there was a span of 12 bases. Germline loops: CDR1 LNHDA, CDR2 SQIVND (reference sequence).

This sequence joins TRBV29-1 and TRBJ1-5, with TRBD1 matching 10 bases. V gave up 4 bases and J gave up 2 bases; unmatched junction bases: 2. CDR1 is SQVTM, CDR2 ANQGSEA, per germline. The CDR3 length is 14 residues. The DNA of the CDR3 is TGCAGCGTTGCCGGGACAGGGGGCAATCAGCCCCAGCATTTT. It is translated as CSVAGTGGNQPQHF.

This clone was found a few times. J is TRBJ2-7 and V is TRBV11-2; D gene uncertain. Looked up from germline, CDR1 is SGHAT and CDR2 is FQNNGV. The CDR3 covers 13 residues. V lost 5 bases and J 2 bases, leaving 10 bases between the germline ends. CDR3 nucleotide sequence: TGTGCCAGCAGCCCGAGACAAGCCTACGAGCAGTACTTC. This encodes CASSPRQAYEQYF.

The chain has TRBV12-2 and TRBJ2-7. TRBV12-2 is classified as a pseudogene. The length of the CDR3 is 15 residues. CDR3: CASRLTPPTFSEQYF. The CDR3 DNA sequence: TGTGCAAGTCGCTTAACACCGCCTACTTTTAGCGAGCAGTACTTC.

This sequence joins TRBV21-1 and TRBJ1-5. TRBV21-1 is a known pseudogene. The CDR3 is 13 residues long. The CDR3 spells CASSKEVGQPQHF. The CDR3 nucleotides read TGTGCCAGCAGCAAAGAGGTGGGTCAGCCCCAGCATTTT.